This T cell receptor beta chain was identified during a study of cytomegalovirus exposure and HLA in healthy donors (dated by TCRdb to the late 2010s). For the study in its entirety: An earlier analysis of approximately 640 of the donors reported 276 Gb of sequence data and 117 million unique TCR beta sequences from 190 million or so T cells. An early release covering over 500 HLA-typed donors comprised about 310 gigabases of sequencing data and roughly 85 million unique TCR sequences. Among the roughly 400 genotyped donors, about 83% belonged to the genetic ancestry cluster associated with self-reported Caucasian donors. The aim of the study was to test whether cataloging public T cell receptors could identify signatures of past pathogen exposure. The study profiled the T cell repertoires of about 720 subjects by immunosequencing and related them to cytomegalovirus serostatus. Along with the roughly 700-subject first cohort, a separate validation cohort of over a hundred different subjects was used. To predict cytomegalovirus infection status, the study brought together high-throughput TCR immunosequencing, statistical association of individual TCRs with disease status, and machine learning. A later analysis re-examined previously published TCR beta repertoires from about 700 donors and added high-resolution HLA genotyping to investigate patterns of TCR occurrence. Rather than using new phenotypic data, the later analysis identified candidate immune exposures from TCR beta sequences and from how often those sequences occurred across donors. An earlier analysis of roughly 600 of the donors used high-throughput TCR beta sequencing to judge whether each TCR beta V gene segment behaved as functional or pseudogenic. Donor age, sex, ethnicity and CMV serostatus were collected together with the repertoire data. A later genetic analysis took genome-wide SNP genotypes for about three fifths of the roughly 700 donors and used that subset as a discovery cohort. Every discovery cohort repertoire had been produced on one sequencing platform. Class I and class II HLA loci were covered by the typing at four-digit resolution. Typing coverage differed by locus: A, B, C, DRB1 and DQB1 were typed in about 629-630 donors, DQA1 in approximately 520, DPA1 in some 600, and DPB1 in approximately 450. Roughly five DR-DQ haplotypes were treated as single units for association and clustering because of strong linkage in the cohort. Among 398 genotyped donors of the cohort, an average of about 220,000 unique TCR beta nucleotide sequences was sequenced per donor, of which about 19% were non-productive. The paper as a whole reports these results and caveats: In an earlier analysis of about 600 of the donors, most TCR beta V segments appeared in productive rearrangements about 87% or about 30% of the time, broadly matching IMGT annotations. Most TCR sequences were observed very rarely across donors, whereas some public TCRs were present in many individuals. A further reported finding was that TCR beta sequences accurately predicted the HLA-A and HLA-B alleles for most subjects in the first cohort. In a later analysis, 15,000 to 20,000 TCR beta sequences were associated with specific HLA alleles at a false discovery rate of 0.05. Correlated functional status among segregating V segments might reflect linkage disequilibrium, but an unknown experimental factor could not be ruled out. Assigning TCR associations to individual alleles was difficult when HLA alleles, especially DR and DQ, strongly co-occurred. It was suggested by the authors that the approach could potentially be generalized to other disease states and immunological phenotypes. Compared with the approximately 670-donor mean, donors in an Asian-associated ancestry cluster had fewer N-insertions in productive TCRs, according to a later genetic analysis. The only immune exposure information available for the cohort was CMV serostatus. Sequencing depth was assumed to be roughly uniform across donors in the presence/absence analyses, though that assumption may not hold. A group of highly shared sequence variants was considered likely to be a technical artifact of the sequencing pipeline. A later analysis found that TCR association rates varied across HLA loci, with DRB1 alleles showing the most associated TCRs and HLA-C alleles the fewest. A later analysis reported that several top co-occurrence clusters appeared linked to parvovirus B19, influenza, CMV and Epstein-Barr virus. Because HLA typing was missing for some donors at each locus, association tests included only the typed subset. Some IMGT-functional V segments, including TRBV6-2 and TRBV6-3, could not be distinguished by the 87-base-pair reads and were therefore excluded. An association between a missense DCLRE1C variant and V-gene and J-gene trimming of TCR beta chains was found in a later genetic analysis and replicated in an independent cohort. The classifier was reported to diagnose cytomegalovirus status with high specificity and sensitivity in both the original cohort and the validation cohort. The cohort was sequenced for TCR beta chains only, and without alpha or paired-chain data the features that could be detected were limited. The study gave a list of around 170 TCR beta chains associated with cytomegalovirus. Some 15 rarely observed V segments, including chromosome 9 orphons, were excluded from the earlier analysis of almost 600 of the donors because counts were too low. Most CMV-associated TCR beta chains appeared to be HLA-restricted in a later analysis, and the HLA associations seemed to be driven largely by CMV exposure. In vitro tests confirmed that a few of the cytomegalovirus-associated TCR beta chains recognize cytomegalovirus antigens. Compared with equally common non-associated chains, HLA-associated TCR beta chains in a later analysis were more clonally expanded and had lower generation probabilities.

From the germline V gene (reference sequence), CDR1 is LNHNV and CDR2 is YYDKDF. The CDR3 measures 15 amino acids from cysteine to phenylalanine. Only the CDR3 DNA is retained, 45 bases long and in frame from the first base. V loses 0 bases of germline sequence and J loses 2 bases, and the interval between the two ends is 5 bases. To note about this clone: What this receptor recognizes is not known. Nothing much larger sits one base from this clone, and base qualities are not available.

Receptor libraries were prepared by the immunoSEQ multiplex PCR assay. The multiplex PCR relied on a mix of 60 forward primers for TCR Vbeta segments and 13 reverse primers for TCR Jbeta segments. Amplification of the CDR3 region of rearranged TCR beta genes was performed with a multiplex PCR assay on genomic DNA. Amplified TCR beta libraries were sequenced as 87-base-pair reads on the Illumina HiSeq System. In the paper's pipeline: In a later analysis, tens of millions of unique TCR beta chains were counted across the 500 to 850 repertoires, and about 10 million of these chains were shared by at least two donors. Raw reads were error-corrected and collapsed into unique sequences with a nearest-neighbor algorithm that merged closely related sequences to remove PCR and sequencing errors. Alignment of CDR3 sequences to IMGT reference sequences was used to assign V, D and J gene segments. For a sequence to be retained, at least a six-nucleotide match to both a V gene segment and a J gene segment was required. Rearrangements were classified as productive when the CDR3 lacked stop codons and remained in frame with V and J, and all other rearrangements were classified as non-productive. CDR3 was defined according to IMGT convention as the region running from the second conserved V-encoded cysteine to the conserved J-encoded phenylalanine. Sequences without an unambiguous match to a single V gene segment were excluded from the earlier analysis of about 640 of the donors. In an earlier analysis of more than 500 of the donors, a V segment was called functional when productive rearrangements were above 56.7%, and segregating when the standard deviation between donors exceeded 5%. A statistical classification framework was developed to diagnose cytomegalovirus status using the catalog of TCR beta chain sequences. V and J gene assignment, in a later analysis, came from comparing TCR nucleotide sequences with IMGT/GENE-DB human TR gene sequences. The TCRdist pipeline was used in a later analysis to assign CDR3 sequences and most-parsimonious VDJ recombination scenarios. In a later analysis, each TCR beta chain was defined by its CDR3 amino acid sequence together with its V-gene family, and reads lacking a unique V-gene family were excluded. In a later analysis, 450 to 600 highly shared, low-generation-probability nucleotide sequences were removed to address suspected cross-contamination and a sequencing artifact. In a later analysis, a clonal expansion index for each public chain was calculated from normalized within-repertoire ranks of inferred template counts. A later analysis computed generation probabilities with a VDJ recombination model fitted to out-of-frame rearrangements, and checked the results against IGoR. A later analysis scored TCR-TCR, TCR-HLA and TCR-CMV co-occurrence with hypergeometric tests, applying a repertoire-size bias correction to TCR pairs. In a later analysis, false discovery rates were estimated by permuting HLA or CMV assignments 20 times. In a later analysis, co-occurring TCRs were grouped with DBSCAN, and TCRdist sequence similarity was added when clustering was performed within HLA-allele-positive subsets. Repertoires with fewer than 30,000 or more than 120,000 public chains, plus five repertoires with anomalous nucleotide sharing, were excluded from co-occurrence clustering. TCRdb re-hosts the immuneACCESS table, in-frame sequences only. Its copies lack some clones; in the studies checked, an unresolved V gene accounts for under half of them, and the cause for the rest is not known. V and J calls and clone size are copied from that table; D and trimming were computed from the DNA. This sample has about 190,000 clones in its table, and roughly 80% of those were observed once. The ten largest clones represent approximately 2.1% of the sample.

In total, 500 to 700 healthy bone marrow donors made up the cohort. At the time of sampling, every cohort member was nominally healthy, though immune exposures that went unrecorded were likely present. The donor was CMV seropositive and belonged to the group of over 250 seropositive cohort members. Each donor provided a peripheral blood sample, and peripheral blood mononuclear cells were used for TCR beta sequencing. The Qiagen DNeasy Blood Extraction Kit was used to extract genomic DNA from the blood cell samples. The sequenced material came from PBMCs. This chain is built from TRBV15 and TRBJ2-6; no confident D gene assignment can be made. The sequence derives from a woman in her twenties or thirties in good health and CMV-seropositive. The CDR3 reads as follows: CATSRDSAGANVLTF. The bases are TGTGCCACCAGCAGAGACAGCGCTGGGGCCAACGTCCTGACTTTC.